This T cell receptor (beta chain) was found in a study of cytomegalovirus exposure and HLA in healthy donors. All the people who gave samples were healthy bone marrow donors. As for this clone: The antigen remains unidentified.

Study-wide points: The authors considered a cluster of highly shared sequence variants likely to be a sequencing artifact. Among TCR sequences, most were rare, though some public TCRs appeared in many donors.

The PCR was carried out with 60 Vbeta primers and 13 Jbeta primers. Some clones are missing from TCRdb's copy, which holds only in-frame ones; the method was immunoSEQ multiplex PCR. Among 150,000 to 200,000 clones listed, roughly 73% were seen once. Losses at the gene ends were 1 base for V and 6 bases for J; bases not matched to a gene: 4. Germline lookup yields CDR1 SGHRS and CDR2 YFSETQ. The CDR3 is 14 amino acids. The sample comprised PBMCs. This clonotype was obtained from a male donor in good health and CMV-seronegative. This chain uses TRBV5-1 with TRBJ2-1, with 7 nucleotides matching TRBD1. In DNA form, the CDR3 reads TGCGCCAGCAGCTTGAATTACAGGGGCAATGAGCAGTTCTTC. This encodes CASSLNYRGNEQFF.